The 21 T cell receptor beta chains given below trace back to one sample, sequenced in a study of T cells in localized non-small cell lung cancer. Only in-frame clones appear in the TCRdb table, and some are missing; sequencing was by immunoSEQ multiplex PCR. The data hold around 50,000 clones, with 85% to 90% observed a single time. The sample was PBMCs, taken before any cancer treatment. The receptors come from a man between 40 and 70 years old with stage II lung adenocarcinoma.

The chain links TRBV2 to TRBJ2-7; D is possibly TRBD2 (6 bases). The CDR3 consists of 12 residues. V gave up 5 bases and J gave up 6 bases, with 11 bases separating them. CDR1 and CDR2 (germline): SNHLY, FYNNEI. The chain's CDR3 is CASSPFGGEQYF. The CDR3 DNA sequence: TGTGCCAGCAGTCCCTTCGGGGGCGAGCAGTACTTC.

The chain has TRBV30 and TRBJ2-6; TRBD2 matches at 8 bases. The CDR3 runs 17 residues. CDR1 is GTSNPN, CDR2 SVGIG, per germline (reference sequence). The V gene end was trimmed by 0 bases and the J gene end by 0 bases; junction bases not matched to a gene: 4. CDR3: CAWSVRSGVSGANVLTF. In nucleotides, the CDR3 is TGTGCCTGGAGTGTACGTAGCGGGGTCTCTGGGGCCAACGTCCTGACTTTC. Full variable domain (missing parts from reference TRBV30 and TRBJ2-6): SQTIHQWPATLVQPVGSPLSLECTVEGTSNPNLYWYRQAAGRGLQLLFYSVGIGQISSEVPQNLSASRPQDRQFILSSKKLLLSDSGFYLCAWSVRSGVSGANVLTFGAGSRLTVL.

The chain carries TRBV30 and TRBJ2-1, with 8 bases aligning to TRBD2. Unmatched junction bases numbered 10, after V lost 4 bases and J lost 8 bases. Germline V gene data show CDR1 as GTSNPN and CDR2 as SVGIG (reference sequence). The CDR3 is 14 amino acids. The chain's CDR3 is CAWTKERGYHEQFF. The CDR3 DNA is TGTGCCTGGACTAAGGAGCGGGGGTATCATGAGCAGTTCTTC.

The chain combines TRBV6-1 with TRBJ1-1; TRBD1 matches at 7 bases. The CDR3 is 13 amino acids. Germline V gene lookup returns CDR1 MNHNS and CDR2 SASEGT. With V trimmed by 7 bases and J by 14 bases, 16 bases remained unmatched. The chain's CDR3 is CASNDRAEEGCFF. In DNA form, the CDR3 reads TGTGCCAGCAATGACAGGGCCGAAGAGGGATGCTTCTTT.

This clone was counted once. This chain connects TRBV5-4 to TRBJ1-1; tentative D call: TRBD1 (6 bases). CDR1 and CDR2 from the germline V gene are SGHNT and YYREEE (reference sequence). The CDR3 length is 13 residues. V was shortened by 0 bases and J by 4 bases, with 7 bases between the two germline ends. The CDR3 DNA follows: TGTGCCAGCAGCTTGGAAGGGGGCACTGAAGCTTTCTTT. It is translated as CASSLEGGTEAFF.

CDR3 loop: CASSMVFRINNQPQHF. CDR3 coding DNA: TGTGCCAGTAGTATGGTGTTTAGGATAAACAATCAGCCCCAGCATTTT. The genes are TRBV19 and TRBJ1-5; D remains unclear. V was clipped by 3 bases and J by 3 bases, with 15 bases between them. Germline V lookup: CDR1 LNHDA, CDR2 SQIVND (reference sequence). This CDR3 has 16 residues.

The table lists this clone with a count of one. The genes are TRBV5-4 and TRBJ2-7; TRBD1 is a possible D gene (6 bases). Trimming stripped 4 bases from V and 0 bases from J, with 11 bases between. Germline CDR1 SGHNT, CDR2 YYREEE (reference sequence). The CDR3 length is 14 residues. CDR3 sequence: CASSRDISSYEQYF. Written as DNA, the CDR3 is TGTGCCAGCAGCCGGGACATCTCCTCCTACGAGCAGTACTTC.

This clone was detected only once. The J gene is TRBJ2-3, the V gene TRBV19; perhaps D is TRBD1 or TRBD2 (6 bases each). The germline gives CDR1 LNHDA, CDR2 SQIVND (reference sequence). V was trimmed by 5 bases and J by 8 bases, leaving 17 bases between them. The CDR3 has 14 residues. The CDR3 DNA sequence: TGTGCCAGTAGTCCCCGGGGGCGACTTCTTACGCAGTATTTT. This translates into CASSPRGRLLTQYF.

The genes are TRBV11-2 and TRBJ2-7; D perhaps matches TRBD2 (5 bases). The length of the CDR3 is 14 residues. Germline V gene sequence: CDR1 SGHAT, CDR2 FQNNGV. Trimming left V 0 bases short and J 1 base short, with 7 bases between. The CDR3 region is CASSLDRDSYEQYV. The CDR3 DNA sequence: TGTGCCAGCAGCTTAGATCGGGATTCCTACGAGCAGTACGTC.

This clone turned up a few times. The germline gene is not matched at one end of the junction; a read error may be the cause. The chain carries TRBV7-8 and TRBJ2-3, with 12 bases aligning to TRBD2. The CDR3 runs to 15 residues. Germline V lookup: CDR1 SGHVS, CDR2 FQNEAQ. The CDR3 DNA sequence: TGTGCCAGCAGCCTAGCGGGGGGGCCCTCAGATACGCAGTATTTT. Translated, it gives CASSLAGGPSDTQYF. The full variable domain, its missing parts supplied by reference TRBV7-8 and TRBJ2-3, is GAGVSQSPRYKVAKRGQDVALRCDPISGHVSLFWYQQALGQGPEFLTYFQNEAQLDKSGLPSDRFFAERPEGSVSTLKIQRTQQEDSAVYLCASSLAGGPSDTQYFGPGTRLTVL.

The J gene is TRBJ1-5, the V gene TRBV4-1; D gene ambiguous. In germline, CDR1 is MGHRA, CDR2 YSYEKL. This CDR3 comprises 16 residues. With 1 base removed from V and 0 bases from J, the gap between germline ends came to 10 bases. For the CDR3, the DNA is TGCGCCAGCAGCCAAGGGAGGATCATTAGCAATCAGCCCCAGCATTTT. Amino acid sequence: CASSQGRIISNQPQHF.

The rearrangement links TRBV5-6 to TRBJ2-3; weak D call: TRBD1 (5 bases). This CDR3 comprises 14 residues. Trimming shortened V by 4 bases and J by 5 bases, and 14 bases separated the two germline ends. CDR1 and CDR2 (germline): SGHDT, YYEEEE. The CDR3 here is CASSHGHSRDTQYF. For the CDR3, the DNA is TGTGCCAGCAGCCATGGACACTCCCGAGATACGCAGTATTTT.

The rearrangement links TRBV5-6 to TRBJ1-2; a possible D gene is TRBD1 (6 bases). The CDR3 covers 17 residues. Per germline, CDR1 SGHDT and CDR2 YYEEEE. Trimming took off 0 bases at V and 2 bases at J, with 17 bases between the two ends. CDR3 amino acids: CASSLGEVRRGNYGYTF. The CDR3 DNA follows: TGTGCCAGCAGCTTGGGGGAGGTTCGAAGGGGGAACTATGGCTACACCTTC.

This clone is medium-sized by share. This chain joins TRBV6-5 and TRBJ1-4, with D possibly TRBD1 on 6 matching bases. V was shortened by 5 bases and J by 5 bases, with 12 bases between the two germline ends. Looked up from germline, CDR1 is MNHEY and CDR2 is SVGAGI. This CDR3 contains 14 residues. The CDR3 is CASSTGTLNEKLFF. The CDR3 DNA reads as TGTGCCAGCAGTACCGGGACACTAAATGAAAAACTGTTTTTT.

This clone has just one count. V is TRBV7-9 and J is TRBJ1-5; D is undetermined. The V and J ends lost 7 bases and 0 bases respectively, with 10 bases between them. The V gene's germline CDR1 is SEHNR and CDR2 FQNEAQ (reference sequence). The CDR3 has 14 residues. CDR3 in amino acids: CASTSGDSNQPQHF. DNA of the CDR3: TGTGCCAGCACTAGCGGGGATAGCAATCAGCCCCAGCATTTT.

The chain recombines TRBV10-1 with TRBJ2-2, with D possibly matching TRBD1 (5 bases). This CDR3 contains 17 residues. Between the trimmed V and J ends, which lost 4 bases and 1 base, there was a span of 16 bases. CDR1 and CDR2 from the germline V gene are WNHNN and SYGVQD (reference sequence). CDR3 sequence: CASSGTTGELNTGELFF. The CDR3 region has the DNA TGCGCCAGCAGTGGGACCACAGGAGAGCTGAACACCGGGGAGCTGTTTTTT.

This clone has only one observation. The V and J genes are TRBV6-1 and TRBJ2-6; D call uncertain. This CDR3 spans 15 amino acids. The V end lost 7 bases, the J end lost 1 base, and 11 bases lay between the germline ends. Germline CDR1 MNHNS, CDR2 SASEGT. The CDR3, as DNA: TGTGCCAGCACCTCGCGTACGTCTGGGGCCAACGTCCTGACTTTC. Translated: CASTSRTSGANVLTF.

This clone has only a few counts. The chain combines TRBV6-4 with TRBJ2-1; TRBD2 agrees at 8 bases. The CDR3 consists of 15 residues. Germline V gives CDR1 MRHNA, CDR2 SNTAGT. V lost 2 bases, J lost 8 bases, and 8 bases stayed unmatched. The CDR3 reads CASSDAAGGQYEQFF. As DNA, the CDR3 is TGTGCCAGCAGTGACGCCGCGGGGGGCCAGTATGAGCAGTTCTTC.

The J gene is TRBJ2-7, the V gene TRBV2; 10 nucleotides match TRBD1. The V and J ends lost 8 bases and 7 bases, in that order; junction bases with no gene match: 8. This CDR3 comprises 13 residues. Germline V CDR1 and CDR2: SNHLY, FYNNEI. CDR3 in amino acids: CASGQGVSWEQYF. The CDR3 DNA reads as TGTGCCAGCGGACAGGGGGTATCCTGGGAGCAGTACTTC.

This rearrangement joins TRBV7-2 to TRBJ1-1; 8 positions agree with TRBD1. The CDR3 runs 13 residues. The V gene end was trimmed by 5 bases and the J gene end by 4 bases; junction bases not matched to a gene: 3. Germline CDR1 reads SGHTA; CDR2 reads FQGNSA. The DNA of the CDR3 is TGTGCCAGCAGCCGGGACAGGATCACTGAAGCTTTCTTT. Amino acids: CASSRDRITEAFF. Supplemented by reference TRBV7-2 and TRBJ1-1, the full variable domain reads GAGVSQSPSNKVTEKGKDVELRCDPISGHTALYWYRQSLGQGLEFLIYFQGNSAPDKSGLPSDRFSAERTGGSVSTLTIQRTQQEDSAVYLCASSRDRITEAFFGQGTRLTVV.

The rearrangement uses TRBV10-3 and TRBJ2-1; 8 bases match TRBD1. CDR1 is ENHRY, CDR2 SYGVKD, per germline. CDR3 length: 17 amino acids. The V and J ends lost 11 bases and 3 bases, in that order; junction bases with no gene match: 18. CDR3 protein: CAVAAAQGALIYNEQFF. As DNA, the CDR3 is TGTGCCGTTGCGGCGGCTCAGGGGGCTCTAATCTACAATGAGCAGTTCTTC.